Each of the 5 T cell receptor beta chains below was sequenced from the same sample in a study of response to subunit inactivated influenza vaccine. A single record per CDR3 protein comes from TCRdb applying MiXCR to the RT-PCR reads. This table has 500,000 to 600,000 distinct CDR3 sequences, 14% appearing once. The material was PBMCs from blood, obtained approximately 12 days after vaccination. The receptors were gathered from a man aged 50 or older who received an inactivated influenza vaccine.

This clonotype was detected ten times or more. The chain joins TRBV5-1 to TRBJ2-1; either TRBD1 or TRBD2 may supply D (5 bases each). V dropped 4 bases and J dropped 8 bases, with 16 bases sitting between them. Per germline, CDR1 SGHRS and CDR2 YFSETQ. This CDR3 spans 14 amino acids. CDR3: CASSVSGQGDEQFF. The CDR3 DNA reads TGCGCCAGCAGCGTAAGCGGTCAGGGTGATGAGCAGTTCTTC. The entire variable domain, with the rest obtained from reference TRBV5-1 and TRBJ2-1, is as follows: KAGVTQTPRYLIKTRGQQVTLSCSPISGHRSVSWYQQTPGQGLQFLFEYFSETQRNKGNFPGRFSGRQFSNSRSEMNVSTLELGDSALYLCASSVSGQGDEQFFGPGTRLTVL.

V gene TRBV11-2 combines with J gene TRBJ2-7, with no clear D. The V and J ends lost 1 base and 6 bases respectively, with 10 bases between them. CDR3 size: 13 residues. Germline V lookup: CDR1 SGHAT, CDR2 FQNNGV. The CDR3 loop reads CASSLAPPGEQYF. The CDR3 DNA reads TGTGCCAGCAGCTTAGCACCACCCGGCGAGCAGTACTTC. The whole variable domain, remainder taken from reference TRBV11-2 and TRBJ2-7, is EAGVAQSPRYKIIEKRQSVAFWCNPISGHATLYWYQQILGQGPKLLIQFQNNGVVDDSQLPKDRFSAERLKGVDSTLKIQPAKLEDSAVYLCASSLAPPGEQYFGPGTRLTVT.

This clonotype appeared a few times. V usage is TRBV25-1 and J usage is TRBJ2-1; 10 bases match TRBD2. V lost 2 bases and J lost 5; bases outside the gene matches: 9. CDR1 and CDR2 (germline): MGHDK, SYGVNS. The CDR3 consists of 17 residues. CDR3 coding DNA: TGTGCCAGCAGTGAAATCAGTAGCGGGAGGTTCCACAATGAGCAGTTCTTC. Protein sequence: CASSEISSGRFHNEQFF. The variable domain in full, completed from reference TRBV25-1 and TRBJ2-1, reads EADIYQTPRYLVIGTGKKITLECSQTMGHDKMYWYQQDPGMELHLIHYSYGVNSTEKGDLSSESTVSRIRTEHFPLTLESARPSHTSQYLCASSEISSGRFHNEQFFGPGTRLTVL.

This chain uses TRBV5-1 with TRBJ2-7; D is possibly TRBD2 (5 bases). The CDR3 consists of 15 residues. Germline V gene data show CDR1 as SGHRS and CDR2 as YFSETQ. V was pared by 1 base and J by 3 bases, with 14 bases between. The CDR3 sequence is CASSLRSGESYEQYF. The CDR3 DNA reads as TGCGCCAGCAGCTTGAGGTCTGGGGAGAGCTACGAGCAGTACTTC.

J is TRBJ2-7 and V is TRBV11-2, with TRBD2 matching 14 bases. V shed 5 bases and J 4 bases; nucleotides not matched to a gene: 7. Looked up from germline, CDR1 is SGHAT and CDR2 is FQNNGV. This CDR3 contains 16 residues. The CDR3 nucleotides are TGTGCCAGCAGCAACTTTGGGACTAGCGGGAGTTACGAGCAGTACTTC. Translating gives CASSNFGTSGSYEQYF.